A selection of T cell receptor beta chains follows, all from one sample in a study of CD8 T cells in ankylosing spondylitis. TCRdb re-called the 5' RACE reads through MiXCR, storing one row per CDR3 protein. This table holds some 400,000 distinct CDR3 sequences, 20% to 25% found once. Material: blood, either unsorted or a sorted T cell fraction (not recorded which). These receptors were taken from a male donor with ankylosing spondylitis. The CDR3 runs from the conserved cysteine through the conserved F or W. The D gene is left open where the match is weak. A clone size is listed for some rows: how often the clone was seen (once, few, many), or a class if it is expanded.

D gene | J gene | V gene | clone size | CDR3 DNA | CDR3 protein
- | TRBJ2-2 | TRBV28 | few | TGTGCCAGCAGTAAACAGGGAATCACCGGGGAGCTGTTTTTT | CASSKQGITGELFF
TRBD1 | TRBJ2-7 | TRBV7-6 | - | TGTGCCAGCAGCGGGGACAGGGACGAGCAGTACTTC | CASSGDRDEQYF
TRBD1 | TRBJ2-7 | TRBV5-5 | few | TGTGCCAGCAGCTCCTCCGGGACAGGTCTACTAGACGAGCAGTACTTC | CASSSSGTGLLDEQYF
- | TRBJ1-3 | TRBV20-1 | - | TGCAGTGCTAGTGGGGGAGGAAACACCATATATTTT | CSASGGGNTIYF
TRBD2 | TRBJ2-5 | TRBV29-1 | - | TGCAGCGGCAGCGGGGCGGGGGAGACCCAGTACTTC | CSGSGAGETQYF
TRBD1 | TRBJ2-5 | TRBV24-1 | many | TGTGCCACCAGTGGGCTGGACAGGGGGCGAGAGACCCAGTACTTC | CATSGLDRGRETQYF
- | TRBJ2-2 | TRBV28 | - | TGTGCCAGCAGTCCGATACCGCCCCCGGGCACCGGGGAGCTGTTTTTT | CASSPIPPPGTGELFF
- | TRBJ2-1 | TRBV5-4 | few | TGTGCCAGCAGCGGGTCGCCGGCAGGGCCATTGAATGAGCAGTTCTTC | CASSGSPAGPLNEQFF
- | TRBJ2-7 | TRBV2 | few | TGTGCCAGCGGGCACGGACTAAATACCTACGAGCAGTACTTC | CASGHGLNTYEQYF
TRBD2 | TRBJ2-1 | TRBV12-3/TRBV12-4 | - | TGTGCCAGCAGCCTGCAACTAGCGGGAGTGCATGAGCAGTTCTTC | CASSLQLAGVHEQFF
TRBD1 | TRBJ1-2 | TRBV13 | few | TGTGCCAGCAGCGCCCAGGGGGGTAACTATGGCTACACCTTC | CASSAQGGNYGYTF
- | TRBJ2-2 | TRBV6-1 | - | TGTGCCAGCAGGTCACCCAGCACCGGGGAGCTGTTTTTT | CASRSPSTGELFF
- | TRBJ2-3 | TRBV12-3/TRBV12-4 | - | TGTGCCAGCAGACCCCAGGTGGCCGCAGATACGCAGTATTTT | CASRPQVAADTQYF
- | TRBJ2-7 | TRBV7-8 | few | TGTGCCAGCAGCTTAGTCCGACAGGCTACCTACGAGCAGTACTTC | CASSLVRQATYEQYF